Shown below are 32 T cell receptor beta chains from a single sample sequenced in a study of T cells in localized non-small cell lung cancer (dated by TCRdb to the early 2020s). The protocol used for the library was the immunoSEQ multiplex PCR assay. Held by TCRdb, this immuneACCESS table contains in-frame sequences only and omits some clones. Under half of the omission traces to an unresolved V gene where checked; the cause of the rest is unknown. Here the sample has 2,000 to 3,000 clones; approximately 22% occur a single time. Jointly, the top ten make up 6% to 6.5% of the sample. The material was lung tumor tissue, obtained before any cancer treatment. All receptors come from a man aged 35-75 years with stage II lung adenocarcinoma.

This clone was counted a few times. The chain joins TRBV7-6 to TRBJ2-7, with 12 bases that match TRBD1. Trimming cost V 4 bases and J 3 bases; bases outside gene matches: 4. Germline V gene lookup returns CDR1 SGHVS and CDR2 FNYEAQ. The CDR3 totals 15 residues. The CDR3 is CASSYGTGGFYEQYF. The CDR3, as DNA: TGTGCCAGCAGCTACGGGACAGGGGGCTTCTACGAGCAGTACTTC. Full variable domain (outside the CDR3, taken from reference TRBV7-6 and TRBJ2-7): GAGVSQSPRYKVTKRGQDVALRCDPISGHVSLYWYRQALGQGPEFLTYFNYEAQQDKSGLPNDRFSAERPEGSISTLTIQRTEQRDSAMYRCASSYGTGGFYEQYFGPGTRLTVT.

This clone is deemed large. V and J are TRBV5-1 and TRBJ1-3; D might be TRBD1 (5 bases). Germline V lookup: CDR1 SGHRS, CDR2 YFSETQ. This CDR3 contains 16 residues. The V end was cut by 2 bases, the J end by 0 bases, with 12 bases between. DNA of the CDR3: TGCGCCAGCAGCTTCGACAGCATGAGCTCTGGAAACACCATATATTTT. Translated, it gives CASSFDSMSSGNTIYF.

The count of this clone is one. The gene calls are TRBV30 and TRBJ1-4; the D is unclear. V lost 2 bases and J 4 bases, leaving 8 bases between the germline ends. The CDR3 covers 13 residues. Germline loops: CDR1 GTSNPN, CDR2 SVGIG (reference sequence). CDR3 protein: CAWSTGDNEKLFF. As DNA, the CDR3 is TGTGCCTGGAGTACTGGGGATAATGAAAAACTGTTTTTT.

This clone came up a few times. The chain is built from TRBV11-1 and TRBJ2-3; unclear D gene. Germline V gene sequence: CDR1 SGHAT, CDR2 FQDESV (reference sequence). Trimming cost V 3 bases and J 6 bases, with 13 bases left between them. The CDR3 runs to 14 residues. The CDR3 loop is CASSLRPPQDTQYF. The DNA for the CDR3 is TGTGCCAGCAGCTTGCGCCCCCCCCAGGATACGCAGTATTTT.

The chain employs TRBV6-7 and TRBJ1-2; no clear D. TRBV6-7 is given ORF status, its function remaining uncertain. The CDR3 is made up of 11 amino acids. With 7 bases removed from V and 2 bases from J, the gap between germline ends came to 5 bases. This chain's CDR3 is CASKGNYGYTF. The CDR3 DNA follows: TGTGCCAGCAAGGGCAACTATGGCTACACCTTC.

The gene calls are TRBV6-8 and TRBJ2-1; TRBD2 agrees at 9 bases. The CDR3 extends over 14 amino acids. Looked up from germline, CDR1 is MNHGY and CDR2 is SAAAGT. V was clipped by 6 bases and J by 5 bases; unmatched bases: 5. CDR3 nucleotides: TGTGCCAGCAGATTAGCGGGGGCTAACAATGAGCAGTTCTTC. Translating gives CASRLAGANNEQFF.

V is TRBV18 and J is TRBJ1-1, with 9 bases identical to TRBD1. The germline gives CDR1 KGHSH, CDR2 LQKENI. The CDR3 covers 16 residues. V gave up 1 base and J gave up 3 bases; unmatched junction bases: 6. CDR3 in DNA: TGTGCCAGCTCACCACGACAGGGGGGACGTGACACTGAAGCTTTCTTT. Protein product: CASSPRQGGRDTEAFF.

There are a few counts of this clone. The gene calls are TRBV11-3 and TRBJ2-5; D is unclear. Trimming removed 3 bases at V and 4 bases at J, with 12 bases between. The germline V gene encodes CDR1 SGHNT and CDR2 YENEEA. This CDR3 spans 14 amino acids. CDR3: CASSFHLAPETQYF. The CDR3 DNA reads TGTGCCAGCAGCTTCCACTTAGCCCCAGAGACCCAGTACTTC.

This clone has only a few counts. V usage is TRBV19 and J usage is TRBJ2-1, with 9 bases matching TRBD1. V trimming: 9 bases; J trimming: 7 bases; junction bases outside the gene matches: 16. The CDR3 runs 16 residues. Germline V gene sequence: CDR1 LNHDA, CDR2 SQIVND (reference sequence). The CDR3 here is CASSGTGWNKANEQFF. CDR3 DNA sequence: TGTGCCAGCAGTGGGACAGGGTGGAACAAGGCAAATGAGCAGTTCTTC.

This clone rates as medium-sized. The chain employs TRBV6-8 and TRBJ1-1; D may be TRBD1 (6 bases). Germline V gene sequence: CDR1 MNHGY, CDR2 SAAAGT. Trimming left V 11 bases short and J 4 bases short, with 17 bases between. There are 13 residues in the CDR3. The CDR3 loop reads CARECRGPTEAFF. The CDR3 DNA follows: TGTGCCCGAGAGTGTCGGGGGCCCACTGAAGCTTTCTTT.

V and J are TRBV19 and TRBJ2-3; D not certain. The CDR3 has 13 amino acids. Trimming removed 10 bases at V and 1 base at J, with 12 bases between. Germline CDR1 LNHDA, CDR2 SQIVND (reference sequence). The CDR3 DNA reads TGTGCCACAGGCGGTTCCGGCACAGATACGCAGTATTTT. This encodes CATGGSGTDTQYF.

This rearrangement joins TRBV6-8 to TRBJ1-2; D is unresolved. The V gene lost 4 bases and the J gene lost 8 bases, with 17 bases spanning the gap. The germline V gene encodes CDR1 MNHGY and CDR2 SAAAGT. The length of the CDR3 is 14 residues. The CDR3 DNA reads as TGTGCCAGCAGTTGGACCTCCCACTCGGGGGGCTACACCTTC. As protein: CASSWTSHSGGYTF.

The chain links TRBV11-3 to TRBJ1-6; TRBD1 matches at 7 bases. The germline CDR1 and CDR2 sequences are SGHNT and YENEEA. V lost 5 bases to trimming and J lost 5 bases; unmatched junction nucleotides: 9. The CDR3 is made up of 16 amino acids. The CDR3 protein is CASSRSMGTDNSPLHF. The CDR3 coding sequence is TGTGCCAGCAGCCGAAGCATGGGGACAGATAATTCACCCCTCCACTTT.

In this sample, this clone turned up a few times. This chain uses TRBV6-8 with TRBJ1-1; D not certain. Germline V CDR1 and CDR2: MNHGY, SAAAGT. This CDR3 is built from 15 residues. Trimming pared 6 bases from V and 1 base from J, leaving 15 bases between. The CDR3 nucleotides read TGTGCCAGCAGCGAGCCCGGACGGCCGAACACTGAAGCTTTCTTT. Amino acids: CASSEPGRPNTEAFF.

V gene TRBV29-1 combines with J gene TRBJ2-3; possible D gene TRBD1, 7 bases. Germline V gene data show CDR1 as SQVTM and CDR2 as ANQGSEA. This CDR3 contains 15 residues. CDR3 sequence: CRPSSAGQRRDTQYF. CDR3 sequence (DNA): TGCAGACCTTCCTCCGCGGGACAGCGACGGGATACGCAGTATTTT.

This chain links TRBV28 with TRBJ2-4; 9 nucleotides match TRBD1. V trimming: 1 base; J trimming: 0 bases; junction bases outside the gene matches: 16. Germline V gene lookup returns CDR1 MDHEN and CDR2 SYDVKM. CDR3 size: 21 residues. CDR3: CASSLSSGGHRGQIAKNIQYF. DNA for the CDR3: TGTGCCAGCAGTTTATCATCCGGGGGTCACAGGGGGCAAATAGCCAAAAACATTCAGTACTTC.

The chain employs TRBV29-1 and TRBJ1-5; tentatively, D is TRBD1 (6 bases). The germline CDR1 and CDR2 sequences are SQVTM and ANQGSEA. The V gene lost 2 bases and the J gene lost 3 bases, with 8 bases spanning the gap. The CDR3 is 13 amino acids. The CDR3 is CSVELGANQPQHF. As DNA, the CDR3 is TGCAGCGTTGAACTGGGGGCCAATCAGCCCCAGCATTTT.

This clone was counted between two and nine times. The V gene is TRBV30, the J gene TRBJ2-2; TRBD2 matches at 8 bases. The CDR3 runs to 16 residues. The germline CDR1 and CDR2 sequences are GTSNPN and SVGIG (reference sequence). The junction had 10 bases not matched to a gene; V was cut back by 2 bases and J by 5 bases. CDR3 DNA sequence: TGTGCCTGGAGTATCCCGGCGGGAGGATGGACCGGGGAGCTGTTTTTT. Encoded protein: CAWSIPAGGWTGELFF.

The chain has TRBV30 and TRBJ2-7, with TRBD1 matching over 7 bases. The CDR3 contains 13 residues. Germline lookup yields CDR1 GTSNPN and CDR2 SVGIG (reference sequence). The J segment lost 7 bases and the V segment lost 2 bases, leaving 8 bases of the junction unmatched. CDR3 DNA sequence: TGTGCCTGGAGTCCACAGGGGTTCGGAGAGCAGTACTTC. It encodes CAWSPQGFGEQYF. Full variable domain (outside the CDR3, taken from reference TRBV30 and TRBJ2-7): SQTIHQWPATLVQPVGSPLSLECTVEGTSNPNLYWYRQAAGRGLQLLFYSVGIGQISSEVPQNLSASRPQDRQFILSSKKLLLSDSGFYLCAWSPQGFGEQYFGPGTRLTVT.

This chain joins TRBV19 and TRBJ2-3; D is uncertain. The V end was cut by 3 bases, the J end by 6 bases, with 13 bases between. Germline-derived CDR1 and CDR2 are LNHDA and SQIVND (reference sequence). This CDR3 region has 14 residues. CDR3 loop: CASSIQLLGDTQYF. CDR3 sequence (DNA): TGTGCCAGTAGTATTCAACTACTCGGGGATACGCAGTATTTT.

The chain links TRBV25-1 to TRBJ1-6; 7 bases match TRBD1. This CDR3 has 14 residues. V shed 6 bases and J 4 bases; nucleotides not matched to a gene: 3. The germline CDR1 and CDR2 sequences are MGHDK and SYGVNS. Here the CDR3 reads CASSVGQYNSPLHF. The DNA for the CDR3 is TGTGCCAGCAGCGTGGGACAGTATAATTCACCCCTCCACTTT.

The J gene is TRBJ2-7, the V gene TRBV6-8; possibly TRBD1 or TRBD2 for D (5 bases each). The CDR3 loop spans 13 amino acids. The V gene's germline CDR1 is MNHGY and CDR2 SAAAGT. Trimming left V 6 bases short and J 3 bases short, with 12 bases between. CDR3 in amino acids: CASSRDQGYEQYF. The CDR3 region has the DNA TGTGCCAGCAGCCGGGACCAGGGCTACGAGCAGTACTTC.

The chain uses TRBV11-3 and TRBJ2-4; D is ambiguous. The CDR3 is made up of 16 amino acids. Trimming pared 5 bases from V and 2 bases from J, leaving 16 bases between. Germline V gene data show CDR1 as SGHNT and CDR2 as YENEEA. The DNA for the CDR3 is TGTGCCAGCAGCCCCGAGAGACTCTCGCCCAAAAACATTCAGTACTTC. The encoded protein is CASSPERLSPKNIQYF.

This clone was counted a few times. J is TRBJ1-5 and V is TRBV11-3; no definite D call. This CDR3 has 15 residues. Between the trimmed V and J ends, which lost 4 bases and 7 bases, there was a span of 17 bases. From germline, CDR1 is SGHNT and CDR2 YENEEA. CDR3 region: CASSSRPGEYQPQHF. The CDR3 DNA reads TGTGCCAGCAGCTCCCGCCCCGGTGAATACCAGCCCCAGCATTTT.

This clone was recorded a few times. The V call is TRBV2, the J call TRBJ1-1; D might be TRBD1 (6 bases). Trimming cost V 9 bases and J 3 bases, with 14 bases left between them. The CDR3 contains 13 residues. Germline-derived CDR1 and CDR2 are SNHLY and FYNNEI. CDR3 protein: CASTLGGYTEAFF. As DNA, the CDR3 is TGTGCCAGTACTTTAGGGGGATACACTGAAGCTTTCTTT.

The CDR3 DNA sequence: TGCAGCGTTGAGCCCCAGGGTTTCGCTAACTATGGCTACACCTTC. It translates to CSVEPQGFANYGYTF. The chain is built from TRBV29-1 and TRBJ1-2, with D maybe TRBD1 (5 bases). Trimming took 3 bases from V and 0 from J, leaving 14 bases between them. In germline, CDR1 is SQVTM, CDR2 ANQGSEA. The CDR3 is made up of 15 amino acids.

This clone was observed a few times. CDR3 loop: CASSYSRAANYGYTF. DNA for the CDR3: TGTGCCAGCAGTTACTCTCGGGCAGCTAACTATGGCTACACCTTC. This chain connects TRBV6-8 to TRBJ1-2; D ambiguous. This CDR3 is built from 15 residues. Germline V gives CDR1 MNHGY, CDR2 SAAAGT. Trimming shortened V by 0 bases and J by 0 bases, and 8 bases separated the two germline ends.

This clone was picked up a small number of times. The chain combines TRBV11-3 with TRBJ2-7, with a tentative D call TRBD2 (5 bases). The germline V and J ends were trimmed by 5 bases and 5 bases, with 16 bases remaining between them. Germline V gives CDR1 SGHNT, CDR2 YENEEA. The CDR3 has 14 residues. The CDR3 bases are TGTGCCAGCAGCCGCAATCCAGAGGGAGACGAGCAGTACTTC. This gives the protein CASSRNPEGDEQYF.

This sequence joins TRBV9 and TRBJ2-1, with D possibly TRBD2 on 6 matching bases. The germline gives CDR1 SGDLS, CDR2 YYNGEE. CDR3 length: 13 amino acids. Trimming stripped 4 bases from V and 5 bases from J, with 10 bases between. CDR3 loop: CASSRDWNNEQFF. Here the CDR3 DNA reads TGTGCCAGCAGCCGGGACTGGAACAATGAGCAGTTCTTC.

Regarding this clone: Different DNA sequences within this sample yield the same CDR3. V usage is TRBV11-3 and J usage is TRBJ2-3, with a weak D call TRBD2 (6 bases). Per germline, CDR1 SGHNT and CDR2 YENEEA. Trimming took 3 bases from V and 1 from J, leaving 8 bases between them. This CDR3 is 14 amino acids long. This chain's CDR3 is CASSLGGRTDTQYF. The CDR3 coding sequence is TGTGCCAGCAGCTTGGGGGGTCGCACAGATACGCAGTATTTT.

V usage is TRBV11-3 and J usage is TRBJ1-2, with D tentatively TRBD1 (6 bases). CDR1 and CDR2 (germline): SGHNT, YENEEA. The CDR3 sequence is 14 residues long. V lost 0 bases and J 4 bases, leaving 9 bases between the germline ends. The CDR3 sequence: CASSLDRGGYGYTF. The DNA of the CDR3 is TGTGCCAGCAGCTTAGACAGGGGTGGCTATGGCTACACCTTC.

Only a few counts were recorded for this clone. The rearrangement links TRBV7-2 to TRBJ1-1; D remains ambiguous. Deletions cut 6 bases from V and 1 base from J, with 9 bases between. The CDR3 loop spans 13 amino acids. Germline loops: CDR1 SGHTA, CDR2 FQGNSA. The CDR3 nucleotides are TGTGCCAGCAGAAGGGCAGGGAACACTGAAGCTTTCTTT. Translating gives CASRRAGNTEAFF. Filled out from reference TRBV7-2 and TRBJ1-1, the complete variable domain reads GAGVSQSPSNKVTEKGKDVELRCDPISGHTALYWYRQSLGQGLEFLIYFQGNSAPDKSGLPSDRFSAERTGGSVSTLTIQRTQQEDSAVYLCASRRAGNTEAFFGQGTRLTVV.